This paragraph reports one TCR beta chain. Antigen unknown. The method was immunoSEQ multiplex PCR; TCRdb's version includes in-frame clones alone and lacks a portion of them. The table records some 250,000 clones, around 81% of them present only once. Unstimulated Tregs (CD4+CD25+CD127-) and CD4+CD25- non-Tregs were sorted from PBMCs. The length of the CDR3 is 17 residues. CDR1 is SGHDN, CDR2 FVKESK, per germline. Deletions cut 4 bases from V and 0 bases from J, with 13 bases between. This entry belongs to a study of Tregs in tolerant kidney transplant recipients. General study points: Validation in larger populations is needed because few patients were studied. Tregs expanded with activated donor B cells seemed most donor-specific. Biological reproducibility was not directly addressed in this study.

This clonotype was obtained from a human donor in good health. The sequencing sample was made of CD4+ T cells from blood. The chain recombines TRBV14 with TRBJ1-6; no clear D. In nucleotides, the CDR3 is TGTGCCAGCAGCCGAGTGACGGGGAGCTCCTATAATTCACCCCTCCACTTT. It translates to CASSRVTGSSYNSPLHF.